The clone carrying this T cell receptor beta chain was observed a single time. Its antigen remains unidentified. The data are from a study of a mutant IDH1 vaccine in newly diagnosed glioma. This sample's time point: week 23, last vaccination. Doses comprised 300 ug of mutant IDH1 20-mer peptide each, plus topical imiquimod. Between the trimmed V and J ends, which lost 1 base and 0 bases, there was a span of 10 bases. CDR1 is SGDLS, CDR2 YYNGEE, per germline. The length of the CDR3 is 16 residues. Generated by immunoSEQ multiplex PCR, the TCRdb table keeps only in-frame clones and is missing some. The sample has around 54,000 clones, about 89% seen once; the top ten hold more than 1.1%.

This sample comprised PBMCs, obtained from a glioma patient whose treatment included an IDH1 peptide vaccine. The chain employs TRBV9 and TRBJ1-4; D not resolved. The source of this sequence is a man aged 40-50 years with glioma. The CDR3 sequence: CASSVTTQSTNEKLFF. The CDR3 DNA follows: TGTGCCAGCAGCGTAACTACCCAGTCAACTAATGAAAAACTGTTTTTT. Drawing the rest from reference TRBV9 and TRBJ1-4, the complete variable domain is DSGVTQTPKHLITATGQRVTLRCSPRSGDLSVYWYQQSLDQGLQFLIQYYNGEERAKGNILERFSAQQFPDLHSELNLSSLELGDSALYFCASSVTTQSTNEKLFFGSGTQLSVL.